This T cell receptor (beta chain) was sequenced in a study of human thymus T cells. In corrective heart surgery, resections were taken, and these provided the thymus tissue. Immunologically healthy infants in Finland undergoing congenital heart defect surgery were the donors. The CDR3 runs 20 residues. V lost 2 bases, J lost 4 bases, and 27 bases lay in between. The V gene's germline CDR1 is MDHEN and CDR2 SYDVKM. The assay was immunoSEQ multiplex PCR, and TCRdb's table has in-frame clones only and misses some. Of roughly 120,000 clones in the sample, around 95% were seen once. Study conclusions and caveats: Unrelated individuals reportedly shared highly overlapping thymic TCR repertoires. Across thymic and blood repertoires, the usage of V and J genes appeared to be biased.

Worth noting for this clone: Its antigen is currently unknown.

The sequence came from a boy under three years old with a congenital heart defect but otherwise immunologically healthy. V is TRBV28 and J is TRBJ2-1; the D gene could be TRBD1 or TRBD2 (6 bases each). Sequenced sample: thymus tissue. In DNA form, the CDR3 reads TGTGCCAGCAGTTTAGCGACCCCTTTCTGGGGGCGGGGCGCGTACAATGAGCAGTTCTTC. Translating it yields CASSLATPFWGRGAYNEQFF.